The 5 T cell receptor beta chains below come from one sample, sequenced in a study of control samples from healthy donors and cancer patients. Clones were sequenced by immunoSEQ multiplex PCR, and TCRdb holds only the in-frame ones, with some missing. This table holds 150,000 to 200,000 clones, just over 90% found once. The specimen sequenced was blood. These receptor sequences come from a man younger than 40 in good health.

This clone occurred a few times. The CDR3 spells CASSSYPTGGKGPIQYF. The CDR3 DNA follows: TGTGCCAGCAGCTCGTACCCGACAGGGGGCAAAGGGCCCATTCAGTACTTC. The J gene is TRBJ2-4, the V gene TRBV28; 10 nucleotides line up with TRBD1. The ends lost 6 bases at V and 9 bases at J; junction bases unmatched: 17. The CDR3 loop spans 17 amino acids. Germline V gene data show CDR1 as MDHEN and CDR2 as SYDVKM.

The gene calls are TRBV27 and TRBJ2-1; 8 bases are shared with TRBD1. Losses at the gene ends were 0 bases for V and 4 bases for J; bases not matched to a gene: 11. The CDR3 totals 18 residues. Looked up from germline, CDR1 is MNHEY and CDR2 is SMNVEV (reference sequence). CDR3 coding DNA: TGTGCCAGCAGTTTATCAGACGGGTCCGGGACAGGATACAATGAGCAGTTCTTC. Translating gives CASSLSDGSGTGYNEQFF.

The chain uses TRBV2 and TRBJ2-5; TRBD2 agrees at 11 bases. The germline CDR1 and CDR2 sequences are SNHLY and FYNNEI. There are 16 residues in the CDR3. The V segment lost 6 bases and the J segment 0 bases; nucleotides outside the gene matches: 6. CDR3: CASRTTSGEYQETQYF. The DNA for the CDR3 is TGTGCCAGCAGGACGACTAGCGGGGAGTACCAAGAGACCCAGTACTTC.

V and J are TRBV7-9 and TRBJ1-3, with D possibly TRBD1 on 6 matching bases. The V end was cut by 1 base, the J end by 0 bases, with 7 bases between. The CDR3 is 15 residues long. CDR1 and CDR2 from the germline V gene are SEHNR and FQNEAQ (reference sequence). The CDR3 DNA is TGTGCCAGCAGCTTAGGGACAGACTCTGGAAACACCATATATTTT. It specifies CASSLGTDSGNTIYF.

The chain links TRBV6-1 to TRBJ1-6; D perhaps matches TRBD1 (6 bases). Trimming took off 3 bases at V and 10 bases at J, with 13 bases between the two ends. CDR3 size: 14 residues. Germline loops: CDR1 MNHNS, CDR2 SASEGT. The CDR3 DNA follows: TGTGCCAGCAGTGATGGGGGGCTCGGGTCACCCCTCCACTTT. Translating gives CASSDGGLGSPLHF.